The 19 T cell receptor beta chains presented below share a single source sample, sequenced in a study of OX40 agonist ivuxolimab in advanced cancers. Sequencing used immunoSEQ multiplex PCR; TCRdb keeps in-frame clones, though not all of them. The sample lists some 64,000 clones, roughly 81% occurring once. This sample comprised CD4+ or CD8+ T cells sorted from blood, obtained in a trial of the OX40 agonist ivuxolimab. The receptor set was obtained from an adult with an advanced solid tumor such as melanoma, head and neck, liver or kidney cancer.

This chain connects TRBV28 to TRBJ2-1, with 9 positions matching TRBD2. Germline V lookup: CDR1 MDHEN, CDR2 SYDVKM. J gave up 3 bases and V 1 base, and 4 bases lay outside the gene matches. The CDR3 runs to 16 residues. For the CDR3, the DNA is TGTGCCAGCAGTTTATTTAGCGGGGGAGTCTACAATGAGCAGTTCTTC. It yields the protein CASSLFSGGVYNEQFF. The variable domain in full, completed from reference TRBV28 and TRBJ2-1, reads DVKVTQSSRYLVKRTGEKVFLECVQDMDHENMFWYRQDPGLGLRLIYFSYDVKMKEKGDIPEGYSVSREKKERFSLILESASTNQTSMYLCASSLFSGGVYNEQFFGPGTRLTVL.

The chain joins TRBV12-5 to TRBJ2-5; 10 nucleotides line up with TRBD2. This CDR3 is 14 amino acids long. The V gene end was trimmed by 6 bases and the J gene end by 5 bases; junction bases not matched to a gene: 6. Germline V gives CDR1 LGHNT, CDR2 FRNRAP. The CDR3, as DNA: TGTGCTAGTGGACCTAGCGGGGGTGGGGAGACCCAGTACTTC. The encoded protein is CASGPSGGGETQYF.

Written as DNA, the CDR3 is TGTGCCAGTAGTCCGATAGGGGCGAGCGGGAGAGACTACGAGCAGTACTTC. Its protein product is CASSPIGASGRDYEQYF. The chain combines TRBV19 with TRBJ2-7; TRBD2 matches 8 bases. The CDR3 totals 17 residues. Germline V gene sequence: CDR1 LNHDA, CDR2 SQIVND (reference sequence). Trimming removed 5 bases from V and 3 bases from J; junction bases left unmatched: 15. Full variable domain (remainder filled in from reference TRBV19 and TRBJ2-7): DGGITQSPKYLFRKEGQNVTLSCEQNLNHDAMYWYRQDPGQGLRLIYYSQIVNDFQKGDIAEGYSVSREKKESFPLTVTSAQKNPTAFYLCASSPIGASGRDYEQYFGPGTRLTVT.

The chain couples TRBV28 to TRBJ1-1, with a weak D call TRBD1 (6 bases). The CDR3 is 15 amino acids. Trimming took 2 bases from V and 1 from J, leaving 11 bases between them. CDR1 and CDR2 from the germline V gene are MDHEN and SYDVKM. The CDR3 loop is CASSLPGAGNTEAFF. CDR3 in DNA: TGTGCCAGCAGTTTACCAGGGGCGGGGAACACTGAAGCTTTCTTT.

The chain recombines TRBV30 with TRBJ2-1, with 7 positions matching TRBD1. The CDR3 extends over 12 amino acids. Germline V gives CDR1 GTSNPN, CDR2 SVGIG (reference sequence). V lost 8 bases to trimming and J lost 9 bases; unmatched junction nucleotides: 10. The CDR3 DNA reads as TGTGCCAGGGACAGTAGGGGTAGTGAGCAGTTCTTC. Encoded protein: CARDSRGSEQFF.

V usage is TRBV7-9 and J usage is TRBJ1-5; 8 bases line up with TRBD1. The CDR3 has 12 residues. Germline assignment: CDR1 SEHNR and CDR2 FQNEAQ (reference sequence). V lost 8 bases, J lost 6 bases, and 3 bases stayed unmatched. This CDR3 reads CASGQGVQPQHF. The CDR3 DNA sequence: TGTGCCAGCGGACAGGGCGTTCAGCCCCAGCATTTT.

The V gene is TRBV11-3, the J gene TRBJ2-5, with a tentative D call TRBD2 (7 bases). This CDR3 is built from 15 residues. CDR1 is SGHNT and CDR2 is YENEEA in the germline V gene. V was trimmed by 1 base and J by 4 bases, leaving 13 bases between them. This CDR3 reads CASSLGAGAGETQYF. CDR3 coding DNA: TGTGCCAGCAGCTTAGGGGCGGGGGCTGGAGAGACCCAGTACTTC.

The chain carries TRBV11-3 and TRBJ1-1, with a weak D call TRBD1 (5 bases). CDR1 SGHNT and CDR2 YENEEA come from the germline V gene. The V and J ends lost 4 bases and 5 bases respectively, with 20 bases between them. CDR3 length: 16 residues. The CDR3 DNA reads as TGTGCCAGCAGCTCTTATGGATGGGGCGGCGGTACTGAAGCTTTCTTT. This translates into CASSSYGWGGGTEAFF.

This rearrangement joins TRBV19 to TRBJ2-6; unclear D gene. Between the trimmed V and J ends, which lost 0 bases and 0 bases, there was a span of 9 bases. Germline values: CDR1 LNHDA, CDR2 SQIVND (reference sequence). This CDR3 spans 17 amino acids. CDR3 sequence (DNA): TGTGCCAGTAGTATAGATCGGAGAAGCTCTGGGGCCAACGTCCTGACTTTC. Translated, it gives CASSIDRRSSGANVLTF.

CDR3: CASSFGTGANTEAFF. The CDR3, as DNA: TGCGCCAGCAGCTTCGGCACAGGGGCGAACACTGAAGCTTTCTTT. This chain connects TRBV5-1 to TRBJ1-1, with TRBD1 matching 7 bases. Trimming at V came to 2 bases and at J to 1 base, leaving 5 bases not matched to a gene. There are 15 residues in the CDR3. Germline assignment: CDR1 SGHRS and CDR2 YFSETQ.

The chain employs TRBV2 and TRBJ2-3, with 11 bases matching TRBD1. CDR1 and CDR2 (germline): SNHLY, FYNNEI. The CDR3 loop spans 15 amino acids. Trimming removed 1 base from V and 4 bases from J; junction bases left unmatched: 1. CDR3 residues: CASSEEGQGADTQYF. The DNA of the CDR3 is TGTGCCAGCAGTGAAGAGGGACAGGGGGCAGATACGCAGTATTTT.

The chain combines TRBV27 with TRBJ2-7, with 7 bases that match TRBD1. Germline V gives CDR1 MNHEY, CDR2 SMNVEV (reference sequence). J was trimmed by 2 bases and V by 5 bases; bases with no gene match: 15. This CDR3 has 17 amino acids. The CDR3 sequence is CASSPRILTGLTYEQYF. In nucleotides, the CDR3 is TGTGCCAGCAGTCCCAGAATCCTGACAGGGCTGACCTACGAGCAGTACTTC.

The CDR3 here is CASPPLTASTDTQYF. The DNA of the CDR3 is TGTGCCAGTCCCCCCTTGACAGCAAGCACAGATACGCAGTATTTT. The chain links TRBV28 to TRBJ2-3; D perhaps matches TRBD1 (5 bases). This CDR3 is built from 15 residues. Looked up from germline, CDR1 is MDHEN and CDR2 is SYDVKM. Trimming pared 9 bases from V and 0 bases from J, leaving 16 bases between.

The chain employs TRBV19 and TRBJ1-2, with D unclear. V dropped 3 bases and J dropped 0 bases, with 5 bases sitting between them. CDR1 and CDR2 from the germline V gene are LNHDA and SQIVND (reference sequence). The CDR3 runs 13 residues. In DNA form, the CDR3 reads TGTGCCAGTAGTATCCGGACTAACTATGGCTACACCTTC. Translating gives CASSIRTNYGYTF.

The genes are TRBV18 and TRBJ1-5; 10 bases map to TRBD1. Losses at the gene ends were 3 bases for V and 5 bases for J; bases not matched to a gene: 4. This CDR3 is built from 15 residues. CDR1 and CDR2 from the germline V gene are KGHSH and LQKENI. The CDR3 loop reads CASSPTGGFDQPQHF. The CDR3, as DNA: TGTGCCAGCTCACCGACAGGGGGCTTTGATCAGCCCCAGCATTTT.

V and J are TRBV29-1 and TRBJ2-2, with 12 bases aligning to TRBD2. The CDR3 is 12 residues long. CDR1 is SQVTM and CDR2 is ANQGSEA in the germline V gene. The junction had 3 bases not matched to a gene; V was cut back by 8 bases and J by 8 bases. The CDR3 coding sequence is TGCAGCTGCGGACTAGCGGGGGGGGAGCTGTTTTTT. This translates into CSCGLAGGELFF.

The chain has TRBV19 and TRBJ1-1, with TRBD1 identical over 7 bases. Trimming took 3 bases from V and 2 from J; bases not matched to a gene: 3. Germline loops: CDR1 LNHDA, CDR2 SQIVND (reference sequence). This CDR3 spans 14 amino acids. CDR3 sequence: CASSMGQINTEAFF. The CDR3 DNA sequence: TGTGCCAGTAGTATGGGACAGATTAACACTGAAGCTTTCTTT.

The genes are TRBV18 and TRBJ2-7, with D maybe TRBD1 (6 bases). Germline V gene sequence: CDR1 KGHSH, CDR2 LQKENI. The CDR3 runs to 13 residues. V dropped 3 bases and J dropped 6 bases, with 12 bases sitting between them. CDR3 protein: CASSPGTMSEQYF. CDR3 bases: TGTGCCAGCTCACCCGGGACAATGAGCGAGCAGTACTTC.

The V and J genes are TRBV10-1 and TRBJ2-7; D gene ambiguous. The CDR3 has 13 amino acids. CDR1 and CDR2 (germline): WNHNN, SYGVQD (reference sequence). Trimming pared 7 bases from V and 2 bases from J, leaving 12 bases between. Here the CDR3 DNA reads TGCGCCAGCATTCGCGACCACGCCTACGAGCAGTACTTC. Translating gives CASIRDHAYEQYF.